Listed here are 8 T cell receptor beta chains from one sample, sequenced in a study of CD8+CD57+ T cells in acquired aplastic anemia. The study profiled TCR beta VDJ and CDR3 using genomic DNA as template. TCRdb reprocessed the reads with MiXCR, giving one entry per CDR3 protein. The top ten hold under 1.2% of the sample, which has some 170,000 distinct CDR3 sequences, around 48% seen once. Patients who underwent sequencing had shown CD8+CD57+ cell expansion by flow cytometry. Sequences were obtained from sorted CD4+, CD8+, or CD8+CD57+ T cells (not recorded which) from PBMCs. Receptors were obtained from a human donor with aplastic anemia.

The genes are TRBV7-2 and TRBJ1-2; D ambiguous. V was clipped by 5 bases and J by 4 bases, with 11 bases between them. The CDR3 runs to 13 residues. CDR1 is SGHTA, CDR2 FQGNSA, per germline. The CDR3 bases are TGTGCCAGCAGCCGTAGTGCCGGCTATGGCTACACCTTC. Amino acids: CASSRSAGYGYTF.

This rearrangement joins TRBV10-3 to TRBJ1-1; D remains unclear. This CDR3 comprises 14 residues. V lost 2 bases, J lost 4 bases, and 11 bases lay in between. Germline CDR1 is ENHRY and CDR2 is SYGVKD. Written as DNA, the CDR3 is TGTGCCATCAGTGAGCAGGAACGTGGCACTGAAGCTTTCTTT. This translates into CAISEQERGTEAFF.

This clonotype was recorded many times. V and J are TRBV20-1 and TRBJ2-3, with a possible D match to TRBD1 (6 bases). The CDR3 consists of 14 residues. Germline assignment: CDR1 DFQATT and CDR2 SNEGSKA (reference sequence). V lost 6 bases, J lost 3 bases, and 16 bases lay in between. CDR3 in amino acids: CSANREFWTDTQYF. The CDR3 nucleotides are TGCAGTGCCAACAGGGAATTTTGGACAGATACGCAGTATTTT.

This clonotype has a count of ten or more. At one end, the junction sequence differs from germline, possibly due to a read error. This sequence joins TRBV6-1 and TRBJ1-1; D is possibly TRBD1 (5 bases). The CDR3 totals 12 residues. CDR1 and CDR2 from the germline V gene are MNHNS and SASEGT. This CDR3 is CASSESGPFKVF. In DNA, the CDR3 is TGTGCCAGCAGTGAGTCGGGACCCTTCAAGGTCTTT.

The chain links TRBV5-4 to TRBJ1-6, with unresolved D. The CDR3 spans 13 residues. CDR1 and CDR2 from the germline V gene are SGHNT and YYREEE (reference sequence). With 3 bases removed from V and 7 bases from J, the gap between germline ends came to 8 bases. The CDR3 sequence is CASSSTSNSPLHF. DNA of the CDR3: TGTGCCAGCAGCTCAACGTCGAATTCACCCCTCCACTTT.

The sample holds many counts of this clonotype. This rearrangement joins TRBV6-1 to TRBJ2-7, with D maybe TRBD2 (6 bases). In germline, CDR1 is MNHNS, CDR2 SASEGT. This CDR3 region has 15 residues. V dropped 5 bases and J dropped 2 bases, with 16 bases sitting between them. CDR3 region: CASSTPGLPTYEQYF. DNA of the CDR3: TGTGCCAGCAGTACCCCGGGACTTCCCACCTACGAGCAGTACTTC.

The chain combines TRBV10-3 with TRBJ2-5; D might be TRBD2 (6 bases). CDR1 ENHRY and CDR2 SYGVKD come from the germline V gene. Trimming removed 10 bases from V and 3 bases from J, with 24 bases in between. CDR3 length: 16 amino acids. In nucleotides, the CDR3 is TGTGCCACCGAAGCCGGGATGGTTGGGGGGAAAGAGACCCAGTACTTC. It translates to CATEAGMVGGKETQYF.

This clonotype was seen ten or more times. The genes are TRBV10-3 and TRBJ2-1; weak D call: TRBD2 (6 bases). The CDR3 sequence is 14 residues long. Germline V gene lookup returns CDR1 ENHRY and CDR2 SYGVKD. The V end lost 4 bases, the J end lost 2 bases, and 9 bases lay between the germline ends. The chain's CDR3 is CAISARGPYNEQFF. The DNA of the CDR3 is TGTGCCATCAGTGCGCGGGGACCCTACAATGAGCAGTTCTTC.